Below, 30 T cell receptor beta chains from the same sample are listed, as sequenced in a study of cytomegalovirus exposure and HLA in healthy donors. PCR primers comprised 60 Vbeta and 13 Jbeta primers. TCRdb's table, derived via immunoSEQ multiplex PCR, lists solely in-frame clones and lacks some. Seen here are more than 150,000 clones, about four fifths observed once, and the top ten hold over 2.5%. The sequenced sample was PBMCs. These receptors were taken from a woman between 50 and 59 years old in good health and CMV-seropositive.

Remarks on this clone: Its ends do not fully match the called genes, so a read error is possible. The V and J genes are TRBV7-2 and TRBJ2-1, with TRBD2 matching over 10 bases. Germline V gene lookup returns CDR1 SGHTA and CDR2 FQGNSA. The CDR3 is 15 residues long. The CDR3 region is CASRLAVQAGGHPFF. CDR3 bases: TGTGCCAGCAGATTAGCGGTCCAAGCGGGGGGGCATCCGTTCTTC. Drawing the rest from reference TRBV7-2 and TRBJ2-1, the complete variable domain is GAGVSQSPSNKVTEKGKDVELRCDPISGHTALYWYRQSLGQGLEFLIYFQGNSAPDKSGLPSDRFSAERTGGSVSTLTIQRTQQEDSAVYLCASRLAVQAGGHPFFGPGTRLTVL.

V gene TRBV7-9 combines with J gene TRBJ1-3, with D unresolved. Germline V gene lookup returns CDR1 SEHNR and CDR2 FQNEAQ (reference sequence). The V end lost 1 base, the J end lost 3 bases, and 4 bases lay between the germline ends. The CDR3 is 13 residues long. CDR3 amino acids: CASSLDFGNTIYF. The CDR3 nucleotides are TGTGCCAGCAGCTTAGACTTTGGAAACACCATATATTTT.

The chain employs TRBV4-3 and TRBJ1-2; 8 positions match TRBD1. CDR1 is LGHNA and CDR2 is YSLEER in the germline V gene. J lost 8 bases, V lost 0 bases, and 11 bases had no gene match. The CDR3 totals 16 residues. CDR3 DNA sequence: TGCGCCAGCAGCCAAGATACCACGGACAGGGTGGAAGGCTACACCTTC. Translation gives CASSQDTTDRVEGYTF.

The chain carries TRBV4-2 and TRBJ2-2; 8 bases are shared with TRBD1. Trimming removed 2 bases from V and 6 bases from J; junction bases left unmatched: 5. CDR1 is LGHNA, CDR2 YNFKEQ, per germline. The CDR3 spans 15 residues. The CDR3 nucleotides read TGTGCCAGCAGCCAACAGGACAGGGAGGCCGGGGAGCTGTTTTTT. Translation gives CASSQQDREAGELFF.

V usage is TRBV6-6 and J usage is TRBJ2-7; a possible D gene is TRBD1 (6 bases). V lost 8 bases and J lost 2, with 19 bases in between. Germline CDR1 is MNHNY and CDR2 is SVGAGI (reference sequence). This CDR3 comprises 15 residues. The CDR3 loop reads CASGDPGTSPYEQYF. The CDR3 DNA reads as TGTGCCAGCGGTGATCCCGGGACATCTCCCTACGAGCAGTACTTC.

This sequence joins TRBV6-1 and TRBJ2-7, with D possibly matching TRBD1 (6 bases). The CDR3 runs 11 residues. Per germline, CDR1 MNHNS and CDR2 SASEGT. The V end lost 5 bases, the J end lost 9 bases, and 11 bases lay between the germline ends. CDR3: CASSSGAWQYF. The CDR3 DNA sequence: TGTGCCAGCAGTTCAGGGGCGTGGCAGTACTTC.

The genes are TRBV7-2 and TRBJ2-5; weak D call: TRBD2 (5 bases). In germline, CDR1 is SGHTA, CDR2 FQGNSA. V was pared by 6 bases and J by 4 bases, with 24 bases between. CDR3 size: 17 residues. CDR3 in amino acids: CASSWEWPEPPGETQYF. The CDR3 DNA sequence: TGTGCCAGCAGTTGGGAGTGGCCAGAGCCCCCGGGAGAGACCCAGTACTTC.

This chain joins TRBV6-1 and TRBJ1-1; 11 bases line up with TRBD1. Trimming took 6 bases from V and 5 from J; bases not matched to a gene: 2. The CDR3 is made up of 13 amino acids. Germline lookup yields CDR1 MNHNS and CDR2 SASEGT. CDR3 sequence (DNA): TGTGCCAGCAGGGGACAGGGGGGGACTGAAGCTTTCTTT. It encodes CASRGQGGTEAFF.

This sequence joins TRBV15 and TRBJ2-3, with TRBD2 matching over 10 bases. Germline V gene lookup returns CDR1 LNHNV and CDR2 YYDKDF (reference sequence). Trimming at V came to 7 bases and at J to 8 bases, leaving 24 bases not matched to a gene. CDR3 length: 19 residues. The chain's CDR3 is CATNPRGSGGHAPESTQYF. CDR3 coding DNA: TGTGCCACCAACCCCAGGGGTAGCGGGGGGCATGCGCCTGAGTCTACGCAGTATTTT.

CDR3 nucleotides: TGTGCCAATGGGGGGGATCCCTATGGCTACACCTTC. Its translation: CANGGDPYGYTF. The chain couples TRBV6-6 to TRBJ1-2, with D possibly TRBD1 on 5 matching bases. The CDR3 covers 12 residues. The germline V gene has CDR1 MNHNY and CDR2 SVGAGI (reference sequence). Trimming removed 10 bases from V and 4 bases from J, with 13 bases in between.

The chain combines TRBV7-9 with TRBJ2-7, with TRBD1 as a possible D gene (6 bases). The CDR3 has 14 residues. CDR1 and CDR2 from the germline V gene are SEHNR and FQNEAQ (reference sequence). V dropped 6 bases and J dropped 0 bases, with 12 bases sitting between them. CDR3 coding DNA: TGTGCCAGCAGTTATACAGGGATCTCCTACGAGCAGTACTTC. Translation gives CASSYTGISYEQYF. Filled out from reference TRBV7-9 and TRBJ2-7, the complete variable domain reads DTGVSQNPRHKITKRGQNVTFRCDPISEHNRLYWYRQTLGQGPEFLTYFQNEAQLEKSRLLSDRFSAERPKGSFSTLEIQRTEQGDSAMYLCASSYTGISYEQYFGPGTRLTVT.

The genes are TRBV4-3 and TRBJ2-2, with 8 positions matching TRBD2. Germline V gene lookup returns CDR1 LGHNA and CDR2 YSLEER. With 2 bases clipped from V and 5 bases from J, the junction kept 7 bases outside the gene matches. The CDR3 has 16 amino acids. In DNA, the CDR3 is TGCGCCAGCAGCCAAACTAGCGGAGGCTTAACCGGGGAGCTGTTTTTT. It is translated as CASSQTSGGLTGELFF.

Notes on this clone: Other nucleotide sequences in the sample specify the same CDR3. The chain joins TRBV28 to TRBJ1-5; D unclear. Per the germline V gene, CDR1 is MDHEN and CDR2 is SYDVKM. V lost 3 bases and J lost 3, with 12 bases in between. The CDR3 covers 15 residues. CDR3 nucleotide sequence: TGTGCCAGCAGTTTGGGGAGAGGGTCCAATCAGCCCCAGCATTTT. It codes for CASSLGRGSNQPQHF.

The chain employs TRBV7-3 and TRBJ1-1; TRBD1 aligns across 9 bases. J gave up 6 bases and V 5 bases, and 7 bases lay outside the gene matches. CDR1 SGHTA and CDR2 FQGTGA come from the germline V gene. The CDR3 length is 14 residues. CDR3 region: CASSLTGGSAEAFF. The CDR3 region has the DNA TGTGCCAGCAGCCTTACAGGGGGCAGCGCTGAAGCTTTCTTT.

V usage is TRBV9 and J usage is TRBJ2-3; perhaps TRBD2 as D (6 bases). Trimming pared 3 bases from V and 2 bases from J, leaving 22 bases between. Looked up from germline, CDR1 is SGDLS and CDR2 is YYNGEE. This CDR3 is built from 18 residues. The CDR3 sequence: CASSGLLGTRGATDTQYF. CDR3 DNA sequence: TGTGCCAGCAGCGGCTTACTAGGGACCCGCGGGGCCACAGATACGCAGTATTTT.

This clone was seen just once. J is TRBJ2-3 and V is TRBV5-1; TRBD1 aligns across 7 bases. The V gene end was trimmed by 1 base and the J gene end by 3 bases; junction bases not matched to a gene: 8. Germline lookup yields CDR1 SGHRS and CDR2 YFSETQ. The CDR3 runs 16 residues. The CDR3 region has the DNA TGCGCCAGCAGCTTGCCCGGGAAGGGGGCAACAGATACGCAGTATTTT. Protein sequence: CASSLPGKGATDTQYF.

This clone was seen only a few times. The rearrangement uses TRBV6-5 and TRBJ2-3; possible D gene TRBD1, 6 bases. CDR1 is MNHEY and CDR2 is SVGAGI in the germline V gene. The length of the CDR3 is 13 residues. Trimming pared 8 bases from V and 2 bases from J, leaving 11 bases between. The CDR3 DNA follows: TGTGCCAGCCAGGGGCTTAACACAGATACGCAGTATTTT. Its protein product is CASQGLNTDTQYF.

V and J are TRBV11-2 and TRBJ1-4; possibly TRBD1 for D (6 bases). The germline V and J ends were trimmed by 3 bases and 2 bases, with 7 bases remaining between them. The CDR3 is 14 amino acids. The germline CDR1 and CDR2 sequences are SGHAT and FQNNGV. Written as DNA, the CDR3 is TGTGCCAGCAGCTTTACAGGGACTAATGAAAAACTGTTTTTT. It specifies CASSFTGTNEKLFF.

The V call is TRBV7-3, the J call TRBJ2-3, with D possibly TRBD1 on 6 matching bases. The CDR3 length is 15 residues. Germline loops: CDR1 SGHTA, CDR2 FQGTGA. V was clipped by 5 bases and J by 4 bases, with 16 bases between them. CDR3 protein: CASSPRPGAPDTQYF. CDR3 DNA sequence: TGTGCCAGCAGCCCCCGGCCAGGGGCACCAGATACGCAGTATTTT.

DNA of the CDR3: TGTGCCAGCACCCCGGGACTAGCGGGGGTGAATGAGCAGTTCTTC. This encodes CASTPGLAGVNEQFF. The gene calls are TRBV6-1 and TRBJ2-1; 14 bases map to TRBD2. V lost 7 bases and J lost 7; bases outside the gene matches: 6. This CDR3 has 15 amino acids. The germline CDR1 and CDR2 sequences are MNHNS and SASEGT.

A single count supports this clone. V gene TRBV5-4 combines with J gene TRBJ2-6, with D hard to call. Germline CDR1 and CDR2: SGHNT and YYREEE (reference sequence). Deletions cut 4 bases from V and 0 bases from J, with 11 bases between. The CDR3 extends over 16 amino acids. The CDR3 is CASSAAPSSGANVLTF. The CDR3 coding sequence is TGTGCCAGCAGCGCGGCCCCGAGCTCTGGGGCCAACGTCCTGACTTTC. Combining the CDR3 with reference TRBV5-4 and TRBJ2-6 gives the whole variable domain ETGVTQSPTHLIKTRGQQVTLRCSSQSGHNTVSWYQQALGQGPQFIFQYYREEENGRGNFPPRFSGLQFPNYSSELNVNALELDDSALYLCASSAAPSSGANVLTFGAGSRLTVL.

The V and J genes are TRBV5-1 and TRBJ1-5; 12 nucleotides align to TRBD1. Germline assignment: CDR1 SGHRS and CDR2 YFSETQ. Trimming at V came to 4 bases and at J to 6 bases, leaving 5 bases not matched to a gene. The CDR3 sequence is 15 residues long. Here the CDR3 reads CASSAGQGAGQPQHF. CDR3 nucleotide sequence: TGCGCCAGCAGCGCGGGACAGGGGGCTGGTCAGCCCCAGCATTTT.

The chain joins TRBV27 to TRBJ1-1; no clear D. In germline, CDR1 is MNHEY, CDR2 SMNVEV (reference sequence). This CDR3 contains 13 residues. V lost 3 bases and J lost 2, with 7 bases in between. As DNA, the CDR3 is TGTGCCAGCAGTTTCCGGGAAAACACTGAAGCTTTCTTT. Amino acids: CASSFRENTEAFF.

In this sample, this clone turned up once. The CDR3 DNA reads TGCGCCAGCAGCCAAGAGGGTCCCCACGGGGATCAGCCCCAGCATTTT. This codes for CASSQEGPHGDQPQHF. The V call is TRBV4-3, the J call TRBJ1-5; D unresolved. V lost 0 bases to trimming and J lost 5 bases, with 14 bases between them. The CDR3 totals 16 residues. The germline gives CDR1 LGHNA, CDR2 YSLEER.

The sample holds a few counts of this clone. The chain recombines TRBV9 with TRBJ1-1; TRBD1 agrees at 7 bases. This CDR3 comprises 14 residues. Per germline, CDR1 SGDLS and CDR2 YYNGEE. V trimming: 0 bases; J trimming: 11 bases; junction bases outside the gene matches: 10. The CDR3 DNA reads as TGTGCCAGCAGCGTAGGAGGGGGCACCACGTTGGCTTTCTTT. This translates into CASSVGGGTTLAFF.

This clone was counted once. The chain couples TRBV30 to TRBJ2-7; D possibly corresponds to TRBD2 (6 bases). The ends were cut back, 2 bases at V and 0 bases at J, with 14 bases in the middle. The germline V gene has CDR1 GTSNPN and CDR2 SVGIG (reference sequence). This CDR3 is built from 15 residues. CDR3 coding DNA: TGTGCCTGGAGTACGGGACTTCCGAGCTCCTACGAGCAGTACTTC. Residues: CAWSTGLPSSYEQYF. Full variable domain (remainder filled in from reference TRBV30 and TRBJ2-7): SQTIHQWPATLVQPVGSPLSLECTVEGTSNPNLYWYRQAAGRGLQLLFYSVGIGQISSEVPQNLSASRPQDRQFILSSKKLLLSDSGFYLCAWSTGLPSSYEQYFGPGTRLTVT.

The chain carries TRBV10-3 and TRBJ2-4; 9 bases match TRBD2. The V gene end was trimmed by 1 base and the J gene end by 6 bases; junction bases not matched to a gene: 7. Germline V gene data show CDR1 as ENHRY and CDR2 as SYGVKD. The CDR3 extends over 16 amino acids. CDR3 protein: CAISELPSGAGNIQYF. In DNA, the CDR3 is TGTGCCATCAGTGAGTTACCTAGCGGGGCAGGAAACATTCAGTACTTC.

This chain links TRBV11-3 with TRBJ2-1; unclear D gene. This CDR3 contains 13 residues. CDR1 SGHNT and CDR2 YENEEA come from the germline V gene. V dropped 0 bases and J dropped 7 bases, with 7 bases sitting between them. CDR3 sequence (DNA): TGTGCCAGCAGCTTAGAGTTCGGTAATGAGCAGTTCTTC. This codes for CASSLEFGNEQFF.

This rearrangement joins TRBV5-1 to TRBJ2-3, with 8 bases lining up with TRBD1. Germline V gene lookup returns CDR1 SGHRS and CDR2 YFSETQ. V trimming: 4 bases; J trimming: 2 bases; junction bases outside the gene matches: 3. The CDR3 contains 14 residues. CDR3 amino acids: CASSGTGSTDTQYF. CDR3 DNA sequence: TGCGCCAGCAGCGGGACAGGCTCCACAGATACGCAGTATTTT.

This chain connects TRBV4-2 to TRBJ1-2; possible D gene TRBD1, 6 bases. The V and J ends lost 0 bases and 5 bases respectively, with 10 bases between them. CDR1 is LGHNA and CDR2 is YNFKEQ in the germline V gene. CDR3 length: 14 amino acids. The DNA for the CDR3 is TGTGCCAGCAGCCAAGATCAACAGGGATATGGCTACACCTTC. It is translated as CASSQDQQGYGYTF.